This TCR beta chain originates from a study of blood T cell repertoires in COVID-19. The V end was cut by 1 base, the J end by 2 bases, with 14 bases between. In germline, CDR1 is SQVTM, CDR2 ANQGSEA. The CDR3 sequence is 15 residues long. Using immunoSEQ multiplex PCR, the repertoire was profiled, and TCRdb retains in-frame clones only, with some absent. The sample shows around 140,000 clones, 87% of them seen only once. The specimen sequenced was PBMCs or T cells enriched from blood (not recorded which). The chain recombines TRBV29-1 with TRBJ1-2; D gene uncertain. The TCR comes from a man aged 60-69 years who had recovered from COVID-19. In DNA form, the CDR3 reads TGCAGCGTTGAAGGTGAGGGTAGGATGAACTATGGCTACACCTTC. Translating gives CSVEGEGRMNYGYTF.